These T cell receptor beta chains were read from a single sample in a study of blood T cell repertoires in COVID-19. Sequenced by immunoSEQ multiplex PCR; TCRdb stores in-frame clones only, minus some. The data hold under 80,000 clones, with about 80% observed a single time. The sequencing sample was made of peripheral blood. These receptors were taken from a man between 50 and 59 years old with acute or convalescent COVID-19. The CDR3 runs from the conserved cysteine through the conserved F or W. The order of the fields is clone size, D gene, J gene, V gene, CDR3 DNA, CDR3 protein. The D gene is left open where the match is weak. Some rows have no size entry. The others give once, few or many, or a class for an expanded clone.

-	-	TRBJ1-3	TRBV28	TGTGCCACTACAGGGTTCGCCGGAAACACCATATATTTT	CATTGFAGNTIYF
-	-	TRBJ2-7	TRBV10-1	TGCGCCAGCAGTGAGTCCGGCAGGGTCGACGAGCAGTACTTC	CASSESGRVDEQYF
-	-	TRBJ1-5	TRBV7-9	TGTGCCAGCAGCTACGGACCGGGAGATCAGCCCCAGCATTTT	CASSYGPGDQPQHF
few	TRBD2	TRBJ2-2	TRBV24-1	TGTGCCACCAGTGGCGCGGGGGAGAACACCGGGGAGCTGTTTTTT	CATSGAGENTGELFF
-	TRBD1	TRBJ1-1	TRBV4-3	TGCGCCAGCAGCCACCCACTACAGGGGGCTCGTGACACTGAAGCTTTCTTT	CASSHPLQGARDTEAFF
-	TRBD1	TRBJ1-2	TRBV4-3	TGCGCCAGCAGCCACTGGACAGGGGGCAAGGCTAACTATGGCTACACCTTC	CASSHWTGGKANYGYTF
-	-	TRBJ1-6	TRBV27	TGTGCCAGCAGCCAGACAGTTTTAGGTTCACCCCTCCACTTT	CASSQTVLGSPLHF
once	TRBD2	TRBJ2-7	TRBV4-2	TGTGCCAGCAGCCAAACTCCTAGGGCGGGAGGGTCCTACGAGCAGTACTTC	CASSQTPRAGGSYEQYF
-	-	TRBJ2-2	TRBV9	TGTGCCAGCAGCGTAGAAGGCGGCGCGAACACCGGGGAGCTGTTTTTT	CASSVEGGANTGELFF
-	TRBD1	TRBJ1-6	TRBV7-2	TGTGCCAGCAGCCCGGAGACAGGGAGAAATTCACCCCTCCACTTT	CASSPETGRNSPLHF
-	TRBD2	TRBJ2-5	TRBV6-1	TGTGCCAGCAGTGAATGGACTAGCGGGAGGGCCCCGAAGACCCAGTACTTC	CASSEWTSGRAPKTQYF
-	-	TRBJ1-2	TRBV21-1	TGTGCCAGCACCTTTCCGTTAACCGGTAACTGTGGCTACACCTTC	CASTFPLTGNCGYTF
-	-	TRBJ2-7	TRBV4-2	TGTGCCAGCAGCCAAGTCGGTCCCGGGGATAACGAGCAGTACTTC	CASSQVGPGDNEQYF
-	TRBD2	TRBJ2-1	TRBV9	TGTGCCAGCAGCCTTACGGGACTAGACAGTTCGCAGTTCTTC	CASSLTGLDSSQFF
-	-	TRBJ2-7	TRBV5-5	TGTGCCAGCAGCTTCTTACGGGAGCAGTACTTC	CASSFLREQYF
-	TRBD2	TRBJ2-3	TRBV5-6	TGTGCCAGCAGCTCCAGTCCCAGCGGGGGCACAGATACGCAGTATTTT	CASSSSPSGGTDTQYF
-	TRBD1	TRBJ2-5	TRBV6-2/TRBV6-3	TGTGCCAGCAGCCTCCTCCCCTCACAGGGGTACCAAGAGACCCAGTACTTC	CASSLLPSQGYQETQYF
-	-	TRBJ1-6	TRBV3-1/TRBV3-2	TGTGCCAGCAGCCAAGGACAGATTAATTCACCCCTCCACTTT	CASSQGQINSPLHF
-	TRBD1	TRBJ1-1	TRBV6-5	TGTGCCAGCAGTTTTTCGGGACAGTGGAACACTGAAGCTTTCTTT	CASSFSGQWNTEAFF
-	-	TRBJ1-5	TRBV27	TGTGCCAGCAGTTTTGACAGTGGACCGAATCAGCCCCAGCATTTT	CASSFDSGPNQPQHF
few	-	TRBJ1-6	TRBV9	TGTGCCAGCAGCACGACCCCCCAGGCTTCTACTTCACCCCTCCACTTT	CASSTTPQASTSPLHF
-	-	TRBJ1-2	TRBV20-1	TGCAGTGCAACCACAGGTGATGGCTACACCTTC	CSATTGDGYTF
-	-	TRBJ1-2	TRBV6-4	TGTGCCAGCAGTGCCGAATTTAGCGGCTATGGCTACACCTTC	CASSAEFSGYGYTF
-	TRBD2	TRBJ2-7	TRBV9	TGTGCCAGCAGCGTCCTCAGCGGGAGCTCCTACGAGCAGTACTTC	CASSVLSGSSYEQYF
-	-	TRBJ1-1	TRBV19	TGTGCCAGTAGTCGCGGGGACTCTGACACTGAAGCTTTCTTT	CASSRGDSDTEAFF
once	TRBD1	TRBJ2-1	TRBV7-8	TGTGCCAGCAGCCCCCTAGAGGGACAGGGTAATGAGCAGTTCTTC	CASSPLEGQGNEQFF
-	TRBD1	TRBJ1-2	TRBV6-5	TGTGCCAGCAGTACGGACAGGGACTATGGCTACACCTTC	CASSTDRDYGYTF
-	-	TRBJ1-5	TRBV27	TGTGCCAGCAGGCCACCGGGGGGTCAGCGTTTCGGTCAGCCCCAGCATTTT	CASRPPGGQRFGQPQHF
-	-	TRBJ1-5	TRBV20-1	TGCAGTGCTAGTTGGACAGTGAGCAATCAGCCCCAGCATTTT	CSASWTVSNQPQHF
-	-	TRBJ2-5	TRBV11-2	TGTGCCAGCAGCTTAGGCGGGGTGACCCAGTACTTC	CASSLGGVTQYF
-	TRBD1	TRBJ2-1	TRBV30	TGTGCCTGGCGGACAGGGGGGGAGAATGAGCAGTTCTTC	CAWRTGGENEQFF
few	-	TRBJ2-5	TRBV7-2	TGTGCCAGCAGCCTAGGACTAAGTGAGACCCAGTACTTC	CASSLGLSETQYF
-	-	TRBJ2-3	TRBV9	TGTGCCAGCAGCGTACTCACAGCCAGCACAGATACGCAGTATTTT	CASSVLTASTDTQYF
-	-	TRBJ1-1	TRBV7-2	TGTGCCAGCAGCTTCGGGAACCTTAGGGAAGCTTTCTTT	CASSFGNLREAFF
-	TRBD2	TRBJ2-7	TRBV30	TGTGCCTCCTCACGGGGAGGGACGGCCCTCGGGTACGAGCAGTACTTC	CASSRGGTALGYEQYF
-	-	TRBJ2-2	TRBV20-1	TGCAGTGCTCTACAGGGATGGGAGCTGTTTTTT	CSALQGWELFF
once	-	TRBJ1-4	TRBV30	TGTGCCTGGAGTGTACGGGGGGGAAGGGCGGATGAAAAACTGTTTTTT	CAWSVRGGRADEKLFF
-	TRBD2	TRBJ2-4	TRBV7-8	TGTGCCAGCAGCCTAGGGATGACTAGCGGGGCGCTTCAGTACTTC	CASSLGMTSGALQYF
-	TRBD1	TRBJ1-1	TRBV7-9	TGTGCCAGCAGCCGAAGACAGGGGAACACTGAAGCTTTCTTT	CASSRRQGNTEAFF
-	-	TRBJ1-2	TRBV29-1	TGCAGCGTTCCTTGGGGCGCAGCTAACTATGGCTACACCTTC	CSVPWGAANYGYTF
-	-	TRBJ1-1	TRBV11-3	TGTGCCAGCAGCTTAGGGGAGTGGAGTACTGAAGCTTTCTTT	CASSLGEWSTEAFF
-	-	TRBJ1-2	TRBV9	TGTGCCAGCAGCGGCACAGGAGGGGTCGCGGGCTATGGCTACACCTTC	CASSGTGGVAGYGYTF
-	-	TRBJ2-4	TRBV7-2	TGTGCCAGCAGCCGCCGGGACACAAAAAACATTCAGTACTTC	CASSRRDTKNIQYF
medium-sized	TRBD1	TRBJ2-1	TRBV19	TGTGCCAGTAGTTCGGACAGGGAAGGATACAATGAGCAGTTCTTC	CASSSDREGYNEQFF
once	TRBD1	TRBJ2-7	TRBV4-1	TGCGCCAGCAGCCCGGACAGGATCGCCTACGAGCAGTACTTC	CASSPDRIAYEQYF
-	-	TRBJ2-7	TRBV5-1	TGCGCCAGCAGCTTGCAGGGGACCTACGAGCAGTACTTC	CASSLQGTYEQYF
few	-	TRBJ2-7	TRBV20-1	TGCAGTGCTAGTCGGGTGGGTCCCTACGAGCAGTACTTC	CSASRVGPYEQYF
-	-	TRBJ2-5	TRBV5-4	TGTGCCAGCAGTACCGGGAACCAAGAGACCCAGTACTTC	CASSTGNQETQYF
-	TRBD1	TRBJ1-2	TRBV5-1	TGCGCCAGCAGCCGGACAGGGGCTAACTATGGCTACACCTTC	CASSRTGANYGYTF
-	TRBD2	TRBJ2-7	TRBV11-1	TGTGCCAGCAGCCCTGGGACTAGCTACTACGAGCAGTACTTC	CASSPGTSYYEQYF
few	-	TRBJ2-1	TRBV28	TGTGCCAGCAGCTCCCAGCGGGCCTCCGCACACAATGAGCAGTTCTTC	CASSSQRASAHNEQFF
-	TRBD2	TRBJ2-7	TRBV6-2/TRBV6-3	TGTGCCAGCAGTACAAGGCGGACTAGCGGGACCAGCTCCTACGAGCAGTACTTC	CASSTRRTSGTSSYEQYF
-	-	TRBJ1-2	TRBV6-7	TGTGCCAGCAGTTACCGGACAGATTTAGCTAACTATGGCTACACCTTC	CASSYRTDLANYGYTF
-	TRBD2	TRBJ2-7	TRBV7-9	TGTGCCAGCAGCTTAGTCCGACTAGCGGGATCCTACGAGCAGTACTTC	CASSLVRLAGSYEQYF
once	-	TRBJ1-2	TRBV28	TGTGCCAGCAGTCCTCCGACAGGTACTAACTATGGCTACACCTTC	CASSPPTGTNYGYTF